A single sample is the source of the 19 T cell receptor beta chains below, sequenced in a study of OX40 agonist ivuxolimab in advanced cancers. Assay used: immunoSEQ multiplex PCR; TCRdb lists only in-frame clones, some missing. The repertoire holds around 100,000 clones, around 85% seen once, with around 5.5% in the top ten. The sequenced sample was CD4+ or CD8+ T cells sorted from blood, obtained in a trial of the OX40 agonist ivuxolimab. These receptors were obtained from an adult with an advanced solid tumor such as melanoma, head and neck, liver or kidney cancer.

The chain is built from TRBV15 and TRBJ1-2; 7 nucleotides line up with TRBD1. Germline values: CDR1 LNHNV, CDR2 YYDKDF (reference sequence). Trimming removed 0 bases from V and 4 bases from J; junction bases left unmatched: 5. CDR3 length: 15 residues. This CDR3 is CATSRDRAGGYGYTF. The CDR3 DNA reads TGTGCCACCAGCAGAGATAGGGCAGGGGGCTATGGCTACACCTTC.

In this sample, this clone turned up once. This chain connects TRBV27 to TRBJ2-5, with D possibly matching TRBD1 (6 bases). Between the trimmed V and J ends, which lost 4 bases and 4 bases, there was a span of 7 bases. CDR1 and CDR2 (germline): MNHEY, SMNVEV (reference sequence). The CDR3 sequence is 12 residues long. The CDR3 is CASSSTGETQYF. Here the CDR3 DNA reads TGTGCCAGCAGTTCGACAGGAGAGACCCAGTACTTC.

The rearrangement links TRBV19 to TRBJ1-5; D gene unclear. The V end lost 1 base, the J end lost 7 bases, and 8 bases lay between the germline ends. The germline V gene has CDR1 LNHDA and CDR2 SQIVND (reference sequence). CDR3 length equals 13 residues. The CDR3 reads CASSIGYRQPQHF. DNA of the CDR3: TGTGCCAGTAGTATAGGGTATCGGCAGCCCCAGCATTTT. The full variable domain, in which reference TRBV19 and TRBJ1-5 provide the parts outside the CDR3, is DGGITQSPKYLFRKEGQNVTLSCEQNLNHDAMYWYRQDPGQGLRLIYYSQIVNDFQKGDIAEGYSVSREKKESFPLTVTSAQKNPTAFYLCASSIGYRQPQHFGDGTRLSIL.

The chain links TRBV30 to TRBJ1-5; D gene ambiguous. Per the germline V gene, CDR1 is GTSNPN and CDR2 is SVGIG (reference sequence). Between the trimmed V and J ends, which lost 1 base and 4 bases, there was a span of 5 bases. The CDR3 has 12 amino acids. CDR3 bases: TGTGCCTGGAGTGGAGGTAATCAGCCCCAGCATTTT. Amino acids: CAWSGGNQPQHF.

Comments on this clone: This sample includes further DNA sequences coding for the same CDR3. The rearrangement joins TRBV5-6 to TRBJ2-1; 14 positions match TRBD2. Germline V lookup: CDR1 SGHDT, CDR2 YYEEEE. Trimming cost V 1 base and J 5 bases; bases outside gene matches: 2. The CDR3 is made up of 16 amino acids. DNA of the CDR3: TGTGCCAGCAGCTTGCTGGGACTAGCGGGAGACAATGAGCAGTTCTTC. It translates to CASSLLGLAGDNEQFF. Full variable domain (missing parts from reference TRBV5-6 and TRBJ2-1): DAGVTQSPTHLIKTRGQQVTLRCSPKSGHDTVSWYQQALGQGPQFIFQYYEEEERQRGNFPDRFSGHQFPNYSSELNVNALLLGDSALYLCASSLLGLAGDNEQFFGPGTRLTVL.

The chain joins TRBV15 to TRBJ2-3; 7 bases align to TRBD2. The CDR3 is 14 amino acids. The V segment lost 4 bases and the J segment 1 base; nucleotides outside the gene matches: 2. Germline CDR1 LNHNV, CDR2 YYDKDF (reference sequence). In nucleotides, the CDR3 is TGTGCCACCAGCACTAGCGGAGGCACAGATACGCAGTATTTT. The encoded protein is CATSTSGGTDTQYF. Full variable domain (remainder filled in from reference TRBV15 and TRBJ2-3): DAMVIQNPRYQVTQFGKPVTLSCSQTLNHNVMYWYQQKSSQAPKLLFHYYDKDFNNEADTPDNFQSRRPNTSFCFLDIRSPGLGDTAMYLCATSTSGGTDTQYFGPGTRLTVL.

V gene TRBV25-1 combines with J gene TRBJ1-4; a weak D match, TRBD1 (6 bases). The ends were cut back, 1 base at V and 2 bases at J, with 14 bases in the middle. Germline V gives CDR1 MGHDK, CDR2 SYGVNS. The CDR3 length is 17 residues. In nucleotides, the CDR3 is TGTGCCAGCAGTGAATCTGGAAGGGGGAGGACTAATGAAAAACTGTTTTTT. This translates into CASSESGRGRTNEKLFF.

The chain is built from TRBV27 and TRBJ1-2, with D possibly TRBD1 on 5 matching bases. Trimming removed 3 bases at V and 1 base at J, with 6 bases between. The germline V gene has CDR1 MNHEY and CDR2 SMNVEV (reference sequence). The CDR3 contains 13 residues. CDR3 sequence: CASSFQGNYGYTF. Written as DNA, the CDR3 is TGTGCCAGCAGTTTTCAGGGTAACTATGGCTACACCTTC.

The CDR3 bases are TGTGCCAGCAGCTCATCACCTGACACCGGGGAGCTGTTTTTT. Translating it yields CASSSSPDTGELFF. The chain employs TRBV7-3 and TRBJ2-2; D unclear. Trimming removed 4 bases at V and 3 bases at J, with 9 bases between. This CDR3 is built from 14 residues. The germline V gene encodes CDR1 SGHTA and CDR2 FQGTGA. Full variable domain (outside the CDR3, taken from reference TRBV7-3 and TRBJ2-2): GAGVSQTPSNKVTEKGKYVELRCDPISGHTALYWYRQSLGQGPEFLIYFQGTGAADDSGLPNDRFFAVRPEGSVSTLKIQRTERGDSAVYLCASSSSPDTGELFFGEGSRLTVL.

V usage is TRBV30 and J usage is TRBJ2-1; either TRBD1 or TRBD2 may fit D (5 bases each). CDR1 GTSNPN and CDR2 SVGIG come from the germline V gene (reference sequence). V lost 6 bases and J lost 9, with 15 bases in between. The length of the CDR3 is 12 residues. Here the CDR3 DNA reads TGTGCCTGTTCTGCTGGGGGTGGTGAGCAGTTCTTC. It codes for CACSAGGGEQFF. Using reference TRBV30 and TRBJ2-1 for the parts outside the CDR3, the full variable domain is SQTIHQWPATLVQPVGSPLSLECTVEGTSNPNLYWYRQAAGRGLQLLFYSVGIGQISSEVPQNLSASRPQDRQFILSSKKLLLSDSGFYLCACSAGGGEQFFGPGTRLTVL.

The CDR3 region is CASSLAPQGNQPQHF. CDR3 DNA: TGTGCCAGCAGCTTAGCGCCTCAGGGCAATCAGCCCCAGCATTTT. The rearrangement links TRBV7-6 to TRBJ1-5; D remains unclear. This CDR3 contains 15 residues. Germline-derived CDR1 and CDR2 are SGHVS and FNYEAQ. The V end was cut by 0 bases, the J end by 2 bases, with 8 bases between. The full variable domain, in which reference TRBV7-6 and TRBJ1-5 provide the parts outside the CDR3, is GAGVSQSPRYKVTKRGQDVALRCDPISGHVSLYWYRQALGQGPEFLTYFNYEAQQDKSGLPNDRFSAERPEGSISTLTIQRTEQRDSAMYRCASSLAPQGNQPQHFGDGTRLSIL.

The chain links TRBV7-8 to TRBJ1-3; D call uncertain. The CDR3 consists of 16 residues. Trimming took off 3 bases at V and 2 bases at J, with 14 bases between the two ends. Germline loops: CDR1 SGHVS, CDR2 FQNEAQ. The CDR3 DNA reads TGTGCCAGCAGCTTGGCGGGAGGAGGGACTGGAAACACCATATATTTT. Translated, it gives CASSLAGGGTGNTIYF.

This clone has just one count. The chain joins TRBV27 to TRBJ1-1; D unclear. This CDR3 contains 16 residues. In germline, CDR1 is MNHEY, CDR2 SMNVEV (reference sequence). The V gene lost 0 bases and the J gene lost 0 bases, with 11 bases spanning the gap. The CDR3 nucleotides are TGTGCCAGCAGTTTATCCCCGATCGCATTGAACACTGAAGCTTTCTTT. Its protein is CASSLSPIALNTEAFF.

V usage is TRBV7-2 and J usage is TRBJ1-3; the D is unclear. The germline V and J ends were trimmed by 7 bases and 7 bases, with 11 bases remaining between them. The length of the CDR3 is 12 residues. The V gene's germline CDR1 is SGHTA and CDR2 FQGNSA. The CDR3 protein is CASISFGNTIYF. The CDR3 bases are TGTGCCAGCATCTCATTCGGGAACACCATATATTTT.

V and J are TRBV30 and TRBJ2-7, with 7 bases matching TRBD1. Germline loops: CDR1 GTSNPN, CDR2 SVGIG (reference sequence). The length of the CDR3 is 14 residues. J was trimmed by 3 bases and V by 3 bases; bases with no gene match: 8. CDR3 sequence reads: CAWSGTALSYEQYF. CDR3 nucleotide sequence: TGTGCCTGGAGCGGGACAGCACTTAGCTACGAGCAGTACTTC.

V is TRBV29-1 and J is TRBJ2-3, with 8 bases lining up with TRBD1. This CDR3 has 18 residues. Germline CDR1 reads SQVTM; CDR2 reads ANQGSEA. V shed 2 bases and J 2 bases; nucleotides not matched to a gene: 15. CDR3 in amino acids: CSVENPAGQEDITDTQYF. CDR3 DNA: TGCAGCGTTGAAAACCCCGCGGGACAGGAAGATATCACAGATACGCAGTATTTT.

The genes are TRBV11-3 and TRBJ1-1; D is unclear. V lost 2 bases and J lost 7, with 14 bases in between. The CDR3 is 14 residues long. Germline loops: CDR1 SGHNT, CDR2 YENEEA. CDR3 bases: TGTGCCAGCAGCTTAAGGGTAGGTCTTGGTGAAGCTTTCTTT. It codes for CASSLRVGLGEAFF.

The V call is TRBV7-2, the J call TRBJ1-5; D is unclear. Germline-derived CDR1 and CDR2 are SGHTA and FQGNSA. Trimming left V 5 bases short and J 0 bases short, with 5 bases between. The CDR3 loop spans 13 amino acids. CDR3 in amino acids: CASSPSSNQPQHF. DNA for the CDR3: TGTGCCAGCAGCCCAAGTAGCAATCAGCCCCAGCATTTT.

This chain joins TRBV5-1 and TRBJ2-3, with 8 bases identical to TRBD1. Trimming cost V 4 bases and J 5 bases; bases outside gene matches: 6. The germline CDR1 and CDR2 sequences are SGHRS and YFSETQ. There are 14 residues in the CDR3. The CDR3 loop reads CASSSGQGLDTQYF. DNA for the CDR3: TGCGCCAGCAGCAGTGGACAGGGTCTAGATACGCAGTATTTT.